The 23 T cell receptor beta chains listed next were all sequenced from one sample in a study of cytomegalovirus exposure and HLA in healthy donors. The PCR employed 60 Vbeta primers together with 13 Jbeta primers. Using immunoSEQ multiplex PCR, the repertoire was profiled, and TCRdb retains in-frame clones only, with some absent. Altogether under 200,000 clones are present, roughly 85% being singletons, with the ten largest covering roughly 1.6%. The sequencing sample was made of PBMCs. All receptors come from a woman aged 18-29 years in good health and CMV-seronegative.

This chain's CDR3 is CASSYSLGRRYEQYF. As DNA, the CDR3 is TGTGCCAGCAGTTACTCCCTAGGAAGAAGGTACGAGCAGTACTTC. This rearrangement joins TRBV6-5 to TRBJ2-7; D gene uncertain. The germline gives CDR1 MNHEY, CDR2 SVGAGI. The CDR3 runs to 15 residues. Trimming left V 0 bases short and J 4 bases short, with 13 bases between.

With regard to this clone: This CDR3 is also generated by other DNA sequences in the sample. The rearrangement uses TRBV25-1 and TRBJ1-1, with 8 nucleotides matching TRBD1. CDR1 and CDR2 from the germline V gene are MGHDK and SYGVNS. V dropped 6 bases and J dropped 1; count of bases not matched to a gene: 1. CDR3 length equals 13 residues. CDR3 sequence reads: CASRTGGNTEAFF. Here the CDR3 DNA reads TGTGCCAGCAGAACAGGGGGGAACACTGAAGCTTTCTTT.

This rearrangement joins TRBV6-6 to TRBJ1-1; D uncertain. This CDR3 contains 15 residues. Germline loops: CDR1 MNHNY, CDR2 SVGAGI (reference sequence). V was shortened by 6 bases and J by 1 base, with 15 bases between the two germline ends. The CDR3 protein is CASSPHMAGNTEAFF. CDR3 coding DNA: TGTGCCAGCAGCCCCCATATGGCAGGGAACACTGAAGCTTTCTTT.

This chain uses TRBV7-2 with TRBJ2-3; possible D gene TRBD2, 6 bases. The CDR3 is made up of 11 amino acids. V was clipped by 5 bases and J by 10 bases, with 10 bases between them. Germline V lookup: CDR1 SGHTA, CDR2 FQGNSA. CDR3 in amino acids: CASSPRDSQYF. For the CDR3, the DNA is TGTGCCAGCAGCCCCCGGGACTCGCAGTATTTT.

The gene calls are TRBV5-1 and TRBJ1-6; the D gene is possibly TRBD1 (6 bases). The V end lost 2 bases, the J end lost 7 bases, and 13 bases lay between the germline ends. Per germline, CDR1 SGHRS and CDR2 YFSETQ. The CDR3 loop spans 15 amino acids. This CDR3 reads CASSFTGTSNSPLHF. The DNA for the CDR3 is TGCGCCAGCAGCTTTACCGGGACAAGCAATTCACCCCTCCACTTT.

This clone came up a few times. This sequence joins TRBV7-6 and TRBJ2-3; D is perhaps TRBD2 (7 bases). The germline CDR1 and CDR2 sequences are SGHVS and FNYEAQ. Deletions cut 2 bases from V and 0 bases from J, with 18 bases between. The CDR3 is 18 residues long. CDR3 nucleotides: TGTGCCAGCAGCTTAAGGGGGGGAGCGGTAGCGAGCACAGATACGCAGTATTTT. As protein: CASSLRGGAVASTDTQYF.

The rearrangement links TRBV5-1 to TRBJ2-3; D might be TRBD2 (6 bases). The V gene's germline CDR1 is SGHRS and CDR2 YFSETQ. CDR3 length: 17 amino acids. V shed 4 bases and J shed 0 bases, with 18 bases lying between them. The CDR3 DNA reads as TGCGCCAGCAGCCCCGCCGTTTCTAGCGTTAGCACAGATACGCAGTATTTT. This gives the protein CASSPAVSSVSTDTQYF.

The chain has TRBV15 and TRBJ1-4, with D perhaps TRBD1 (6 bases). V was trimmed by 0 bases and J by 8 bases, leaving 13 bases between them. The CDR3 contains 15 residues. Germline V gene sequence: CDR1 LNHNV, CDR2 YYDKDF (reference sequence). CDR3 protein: CATSRDPGVDEKLFF. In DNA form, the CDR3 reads TGTGCCACCAGCAGAGATCCAGGGGTTGACGAAAAACTGTTTTTT.

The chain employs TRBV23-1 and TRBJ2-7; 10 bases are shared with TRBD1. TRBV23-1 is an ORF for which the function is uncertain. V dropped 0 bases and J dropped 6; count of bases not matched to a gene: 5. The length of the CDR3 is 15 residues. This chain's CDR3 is CASSQSGTGEGEQYF. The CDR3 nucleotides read TGCGCCAGCAGTCAATCGGGGACAGGGGAAGGCGAGCAGTACTTC.

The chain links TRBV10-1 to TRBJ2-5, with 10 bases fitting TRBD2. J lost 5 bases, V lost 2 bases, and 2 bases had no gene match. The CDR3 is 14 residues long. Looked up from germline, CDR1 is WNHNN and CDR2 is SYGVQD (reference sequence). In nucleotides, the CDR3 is TGCGCCAGCAGTGAGAGTAGCGGGAGGGAGACCCAGTACTTC. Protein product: CASSESSGRETQYF.

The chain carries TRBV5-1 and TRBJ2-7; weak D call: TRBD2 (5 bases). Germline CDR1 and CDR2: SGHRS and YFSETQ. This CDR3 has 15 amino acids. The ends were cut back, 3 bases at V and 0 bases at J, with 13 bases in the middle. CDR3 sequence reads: CASSYQAVSSYEQYF. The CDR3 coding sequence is TGCGCCAGCAGCTACCAAGCGGTTAGCTCCTACGAGCAGTACTTC.

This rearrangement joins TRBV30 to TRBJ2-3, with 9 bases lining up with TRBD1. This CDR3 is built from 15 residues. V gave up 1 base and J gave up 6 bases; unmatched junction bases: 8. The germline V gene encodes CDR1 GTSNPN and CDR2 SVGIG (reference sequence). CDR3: CAWSGADRGLDTQYF. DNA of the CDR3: TGTGCCTGGAGTGGGGCGGACAGGGGCTTGGATACGCAGTATTTT.

The CDR3 spells CAFGQGSPLGTEAFF. Here the CDR3 DNA reads TGTGCCTTCGGACAGGGGAGTCCTCTTGGCACTGAAGCTTTCTTT. The chain has TRBV27 and TRBJ1-1; TRBD1 matches at 9 bases. The J segment lost 4 bases and the V segment lost 11 bases, leaving 14 bases of the junction unmatched. This CDR3 spans 15 amino acids. Germline lookup yields CDR1 MNHEY and CDR2 SMNVEV (reference sequence).

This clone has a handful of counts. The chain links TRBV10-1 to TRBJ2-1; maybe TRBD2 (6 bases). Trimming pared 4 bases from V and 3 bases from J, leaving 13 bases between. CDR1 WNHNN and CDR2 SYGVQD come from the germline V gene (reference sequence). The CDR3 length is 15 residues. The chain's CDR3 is CASSALGSGYNEQFF. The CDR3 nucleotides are TGCGCCAGCAGTGCCCTCGGGAGCGGCTACAATGAGCAGTTCTTC.

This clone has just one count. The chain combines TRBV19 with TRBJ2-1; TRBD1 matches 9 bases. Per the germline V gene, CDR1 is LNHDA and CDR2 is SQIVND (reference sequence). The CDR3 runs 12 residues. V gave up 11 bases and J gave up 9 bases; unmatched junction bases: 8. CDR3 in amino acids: CASVQGAGEQFF. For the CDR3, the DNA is TGTGCCTCAGTACAGGGGGCCGGTGAGCAGTTCTTC.

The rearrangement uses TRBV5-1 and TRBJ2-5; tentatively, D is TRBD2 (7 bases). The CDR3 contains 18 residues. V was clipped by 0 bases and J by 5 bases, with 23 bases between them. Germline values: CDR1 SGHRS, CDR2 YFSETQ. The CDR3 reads CASSLALGGGASGETQYF. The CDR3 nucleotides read TGCGCCAGCAGCTTGGCGCTTGGGGGGGGCGCTTCGGGGGAGACCCAGTACTTC.

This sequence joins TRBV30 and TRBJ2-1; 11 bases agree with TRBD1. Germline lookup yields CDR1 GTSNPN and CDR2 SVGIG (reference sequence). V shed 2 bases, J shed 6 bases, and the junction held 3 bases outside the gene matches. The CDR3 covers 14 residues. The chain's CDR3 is CAWSRGQGANEQFF. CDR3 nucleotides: TGTGCCTGGAGTAGAGGACAGGGGGCCAATGAGCAGTTCTTC. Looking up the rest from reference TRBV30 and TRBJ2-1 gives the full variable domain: SQTIHQWPATLVQPVGSPLSLECTVEGTSNPNLYWYRQAAGRGLQLLFYSVGIGQISSEVPQNLSASRPQDRQFILSSKKLLLSDSGFYLCAWSRGQGANEQFFGPGTRLTVL.

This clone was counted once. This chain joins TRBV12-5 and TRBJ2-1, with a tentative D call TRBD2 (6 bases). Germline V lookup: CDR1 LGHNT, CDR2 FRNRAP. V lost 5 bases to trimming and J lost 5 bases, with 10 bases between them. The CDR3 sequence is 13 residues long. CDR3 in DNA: TGTGCTAGTGGTGAGGGACTCAACAATGAGCAGTTCTTC. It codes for CASGEGLNNEQFF.

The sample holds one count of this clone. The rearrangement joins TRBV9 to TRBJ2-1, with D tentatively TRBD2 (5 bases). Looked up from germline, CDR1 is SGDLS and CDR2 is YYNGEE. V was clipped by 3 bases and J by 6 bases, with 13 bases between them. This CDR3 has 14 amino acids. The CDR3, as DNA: TGTGCCAGCAGCGCCAGCGGATATATCAATGAGCAGTTCTTC. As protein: CASSASGYINEQFF. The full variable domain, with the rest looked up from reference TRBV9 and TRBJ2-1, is DSGVTQTPKHLITATGQRVTLRCSPRSGDLSVYWYQQSLDQGLQFLIQYYNGEERAKGNILERFSAQQFPDLHSELNLSSLELGDSALYFCASSASGYINEQFFGPGTRLTVL.

The CDR3 region is CASSHESRSDTQYF. CDR3 nucleotides: TGTGCCAGCAGCCACGAATCGAGGTCAGATACGCAGTATTTT. The V and J genes are TRBV6-6 and TRBJ2-3; no clear D gene. The V and J ends lost 6 bases and 4 bases respectively, with 14 bases between them. This CDR3 comprises 14 residues. Germline CDR1 MNHNY, CDR2 SVGAGI (reference sequence).

CDR3 nucleotides: TGTGCCAGCAGTAGACTAGCGGGAGCCACCGGGGAGCTGTTTTTT. Protein product: CASSRLAGATGELFF. This chain uses TRBV27 with TRBJ2-2; 12 bases line up with TRBD2. The CDR3 is made up of 15 amino acids. Germline-derived CDR1 and CDR2 are MNHEY and SMNVEV (reference sequence). The trim removed 5 bases at V and 4 bases at J, leaving 2 bases unmatched.

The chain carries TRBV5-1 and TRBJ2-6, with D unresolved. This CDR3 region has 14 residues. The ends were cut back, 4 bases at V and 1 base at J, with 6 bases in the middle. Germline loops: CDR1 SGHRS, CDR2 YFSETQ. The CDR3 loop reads CASSPGSGANVLTF. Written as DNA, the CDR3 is TGCGCCAGCAGCCCCGGTTCTGGGGCCAACGTCCTGACTTTC.

The CDR3 sequence is CASRHVTSGIYADTQYF. CDR3 in DNA: TGTGCAAGTCGCCATGTGACTAGCGGGATCTACGCAGATACGCAGTATTTT. This chain joins TRBV12-2 and TRBJ2-3; the tabulated D call, TRBD2, remains unverified against the DNA. TRBV12-2 is a pseudogene segment. This CDR3 comprises 17 residues.